This T cell receptor beta chain was captured by sequencing in a study of T-cell memory formation after mild COVID-19 (TCRdb year 2021). Regarding the research as a whole: Most TCR sequence clusters were specific to one of the two donors. In a couple of donors, T-cell clones that expanded and contracted after mild COVID-19 were followed by sequencing TCRalpha and TCRbeta repertoires longitudinally. The cohort was made up of two young adult volunteers, one female and one male, who were previously healthy.

PBMCs were isolated by Ficoll-Paque density gradient centrifugation. Summary of the overall study and its limitations: Contracting CD4+ clones appeared mostly in the CM and EM memory subsets, whereas CD8+ clones were enriched in EMRA. SARS-CoV-2 specificity of the second-wave clones peaking on day 37 was not confirmed. The study included only two mild cases, and larger cohorts that include severe cases with pre-infection samples were judged to be necessary. Some responding clones were detected in pre-infection memory, suggesting pre-existing cross-reactive memory T cells joined the SARS-CoV-2 response. Clones that contracted from day 15 to 85 showed balanced CD4/CD8 phenotypes, whereas a second wave of clones that expanded from day 15 to 37 leaned towards CD4+.

Reading from cysteine to phenylalanine, the CDR3 counts 14 amino acids. Just CDR3 DNA is preserved here, 42 bases in frame from base 1. V is trimmed back by 7 bases and J by 5 bases, and the junction contains 8 bases that no gene match accounts for. TCRdb lists the instrument as Illumina NovaSeq 6000. cDNA libraries for TCRalpha and TCRbeta were prepared by 5'RACE using constant-segment primers, with sample barcodes and unique molecular identifiers added. Trizol reagent was used to extract RNA from every sample. Libraries were amplified in two PCR steps, with a second sample barcode and Illumina TruSeq adapters added in the second step. The libraries were sequenced on an Illumina NovaSeq using 2 x 150 bp paired-end reads. The study's processing was this. The reads were demultiplexed and collapsed into UMI-guided consensus sequences using migec v1.2.7. Using mixcr v2.1.11, the UMI consensuses were aligned to TRA and TRB V and J templates and assembled into clonotypes. Expanded or contracted clonotypes were those called significant by both edgeR and NoisET, with noise models trained on biological replicates. For edgeR calls, the thresholds were a false discovery rate-adjusted p below 0.01 and a log2 fold-change of 1. PCA with hierarchical clustering of max-normalized trajectories of the 1000 most abundant clonotypes was used as exploratory dynamics analysis. Each responding clone was given a CD4 or CD8 phenotype based on the CD4+ and CD8+ repertoires, which had been sequenced separately. TCRdb cleaned the public reads at Q25 with fastp, built clones with MiXCR and kept in-frame beta chains. Each record represents a unique CDR3 protein, reported with the most common genes and DNA among its rows. The V and J calls, along with clone size, are taken from TCRdb and not from the paper's own processing. The sample contains over 400,000 distinct CDR3 sequences, 20% to 30% of them found a single time. Less than 15% of the sample rests with the top ten.

This clonotype was detected only a few times. Its antigen is currently not known. No base quality values were provided; no much bigger clone lies one nucleotide off. The chain is encoded by TRBV12-3 or TRBV12-4 joined to TRBJ2-5, with 9 junctional bases fitting TRBD1. This TCR was recovered from an adult woman who had mild COVID-19 (a few samples of this study predate the infection). The sample titles of this study are shuffled in the database, so cell type and time point are left out; the donor was told from shared clones. Sequencing input: PBMCs or a T cell subset sorted from them (not recorded which). The DNA sequence follows: TGTGCCAGCAACCCGACAGGGGGGTTGGAGACCCAGTACTTC. The translation is CASNPTGGLETQYF.